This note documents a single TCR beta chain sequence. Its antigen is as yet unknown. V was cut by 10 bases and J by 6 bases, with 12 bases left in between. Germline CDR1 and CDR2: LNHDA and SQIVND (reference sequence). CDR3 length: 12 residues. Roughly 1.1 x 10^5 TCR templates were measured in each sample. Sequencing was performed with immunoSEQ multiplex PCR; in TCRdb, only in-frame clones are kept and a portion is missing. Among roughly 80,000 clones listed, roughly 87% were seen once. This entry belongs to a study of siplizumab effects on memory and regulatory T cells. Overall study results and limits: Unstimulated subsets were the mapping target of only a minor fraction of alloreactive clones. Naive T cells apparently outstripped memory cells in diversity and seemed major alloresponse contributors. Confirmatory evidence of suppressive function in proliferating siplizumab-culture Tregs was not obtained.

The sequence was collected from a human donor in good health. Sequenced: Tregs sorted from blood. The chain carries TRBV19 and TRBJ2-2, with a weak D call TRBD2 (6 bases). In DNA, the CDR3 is TGTGCCACCTCCCCGGGGGCCGGGGAGCTGTTTTTT. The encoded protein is CATSPGAGELFF. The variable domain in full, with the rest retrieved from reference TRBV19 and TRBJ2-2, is DGGITQSPKYLFRKEGQNVTLSCEQNLNHDAMYWYRQDPGQGLRLIYYSQIVNDFQKGDIAEGYSVSREKKESFPLTVTSAQKNPTAFYLCATSPGAGELFFGEGSRLTVL.